Each of the 5 T cell receptor beta chains below was sequenced from the same sample in a study of T-cell memory formation after mild COVID-19. TCRdb re-derived calls from the 5' RACE reads in MiXCR, one entry per CDR3 protein. Here the sample spans 550,000 to 700,000 distinct CDR3 sequences, about 20% being singletons. Sequences were obtained from PBMCs or a T cell subset sorted from them (not recorded which). These receptors originate from an adult woman who had mild COVID-19 (a few samples of this study predate the infection). Cell type and time point are not known.

V is TRBV5-4 and J is TRBJ1-1; D call uncertain. The CDR3 length is 14 residues. V lost 3 bases, J lost 6 bases, and 15 bases lay in between. CDR1 and CDR2 from the germline V gene are SGHNT and YYREEE (reference sequence). As DNA, the CDR3 is TGTGCCAGCAGCTCGTCAAGCGGTTGGGCTGAAGCTTTCTTT. It codes for CASSSSSGWAEAFF.

In its sample, this clonotype was seen many times. The chain links TRBV12-3 or TRBV12-4 to TRBJ2-3; 8 positions agree with TRBD1. J was trimmed by 9 bases and V by 4 bases; bases with no gene match: 12. The CDR3 contains 15 residues. The CDR3 DNA is TGTGCCAGCAGTTCCGGGACAGGCCGCATAATGACGCAGTATTTT. It encodes CASSSGTGRIMTQYF.

This clonotype showed up many times. The rearrangement joins TRBV7-2 to TRBJ2-7; no definite D call. Looked up from germline, CDR1 is SGHTA and CDR2 is FQGNSA. The CDR3 spans 13 residues. The ends were cut back, 1 base at V and 3 bases at J, with 7 bases in the middle. The CDR3 protein is CASSLGVHYEQYF. The CDR3 nucleotides are TGTGCCAGCAGCTTAGGGGTCCACTACGAGCAGTACTTC.

This clonotype has just a few counts. The gene calls are TRBV5-1 and TRBJ2-5; TRBD2 agrees at 7 bases. The germline CDR1 and CDR2 sequences are SGHRS and YFSETQ. CDR3 length: 15 residues. V was pared by 4 bases and J by 0 bases, with 6 bases of the junction left unmatched. CDR3 amino acids: CASSGSGLYQETQYF. Written as DNA, the CDR3 is TGCGCCAGCAGCGGTAGCGGGCTGTACCAAGAGACCCAGTACTTC.

The V call is TRBV6-5, the J call TRBJ2-7, with a possible D match to TRBD1 (5 bases). This CDR3 is 15 amino acids long. CDR1 and CDR2 from the germline V gene are MNHEY and SVGAGI. Trimming removed 0 bases from V and 0 bases from J, with 9 bases in between. The CDR3: CASSYSRQSSYEQYF. The CDR3 bases are TGTGCCAGCAGTTACTCGCGACAGTCCTCCTACGAGCAGTACTTC.